A single sample gave rise to the 9 T cell receptor beta chains below, sequenced in a study of cytotoxic CD8 clonotypes in ibrutinib-treated CLL. The assay was immunoSEQ multiplex PCR, and TCRdb's table has in-frame clones only and misses some. The table includes around 33,000 clones, around 70% detected once. Sample: PBMCs, taken before ibrutinib treatment. The source of these receptors is a human donor with chronic lymphocytic leukemia.

This sequence joins TRBV2 and TRBJ2-3; D uncertain. The length of the CDR3 is 15 residues. Germline V gives CDR1 SNHLY, CDR2 FYNNEI. The germline V and J ends were trimmed by 0 bases and 2 bases, with 9 bases remaining between them. In DNA form, the CDR3 reads TGTGCCAGCAGTGAAGCGGGATGGGACACAGATACGCAGTATTTT. Residues: CASSEAGWDTDTQYF.

V gene TRBV28 combines with J gene TRBJ2-7; 8 nucleotides match TRBD1. There are 15 residues in the CDR3. The V and J ends lost 3 bases and 1 base, in that order; junction bases with no gene match: 5. CDR1 is MDHEN and CDR2 is SYDVKM in the germline V gene. The CDR3 nucleotides read TGTGCCAGCAGTTTGCTCGACAGGGGTTCCTACGAGCAGTACTTC. Translation gives CASSLLDRGSYEQYF.

The sample holds a few counts of this clone. This chain uses TRBV2 with TRBJ1-2; TRBD1 matches 8 bases. J was trimmed by 7 bases and V by 1 base; bases with no gene match: 5. The CDR3 sequence is 14 residues long. Germline V gives CDR1 SNHLY, CDR2 FYNNEI. Here the CDR3 reads CASSEEQGAAGYTF. In DNA form, the CDR3 reads TGTGCCAGCAGTGAAGAGCAGGGGGCCGCTGGCTACACCTTC. The full variable domain, its missing parts supplied by reference TRBV2 and TRBJ1-2, is EPEVTQTPSHQVTQMGQEVILRCVPISNHLYFYWYRQILGQKVEFLVSFYNNEISEKSEIFDDQFSVERPDGSNFTLKIRSTKLEDSAMYFCASSEEQGAAGYTFGSGTRLTVV.

The CDR3 protein is CASTRGGTDTQYF. CDR3 sequence (DNA): TGTGCCAGTACCCGGGGGGGCACAGATACGCAGTATTTT. The chain couples TRBV19 to TRBJ2-3; the match to TRBD2 covers 7 bases. J was trimmed by 1 base and V by 7 bases; bases with no gene match: 2. Germline CDR1 is LNHDA and CDR2 is SQIVND (reference sequence). This CDR3 has 13 amino acids.

This sequence joins TRBV12-5 and TRBJ2-5; D might be TRBD2 (7 bases). Trimming removed 0 bases at V and 4 bases at J, with 15 bases between. This CDR3 comprises 16 residues. Germline CDR1 LGHNT, CDR2 FRNRAP. The CDR3 loop is CASGLVYGGGGETQYF. For the CDR3, the DNA is TGTGCTAGTGGTTTGGTATATGGGGGGGGCGGAGAGACCCAGTACTTC. The entire variable domain, with the rest obtained from reference TRBV12-5 and TRBJ2-5, is as follows: DARVTQTPRHKVTEMGQEVTMRCQPILGHNTVFWYRQTMMQGLELLAYFRNRAPLDDSGMPKDRFSAEMPDATLATLKIQPSEPRDSAVYFCASGLVYGGGGETQYFGPGTRLLVL.

The chain has TRBV6-5 and TRBJ1-2; 9 positions match TRBD1. The CDR3 runs 13 residues. Germline V gene sequence: CDR1 MNHEY, CDR2 SVGAGI. J lost 9 bases, V lost 5 bases, and 7 bases had no gene match. This chain's CDR3 is CASSGQGSFRYTF. CDR3 DNA sequence: TGTGCCAGCAGTGGACAGGGGTCTTTTCGCTACACCTTC.

This clone was counted ten times or more. This chain uses TRBV6-6 with TRBJ2-2; 7 bases align to TRBD2. The J segment lost 4 bases and the V segment lost 8 bases, leaving 7 bases of the junction unmatched. Looked up from germline, CDR1 is MNHNY and CDR2 is SVGAGI (reference sequence). CDR3 size: 14 residues. The CDR3 loop is CASLLGEGTGELFF. The CDR3 DNA reads TGTGCCAGCCTCCTCGGGGAGGGCACCGGGGAGCTGTTTTTT.

This clone was counted a few times. This chain links TRBV10-3 with TRBJ1-5; 9 bases agree with TRBD1. Germline CDR1 reads ENHRY; CDR2 reads SYGVKD. V lost 2 bases, J lost 7 bases, and 6 bases stayed unmatched. This CDR3 is 15 amino acids long. The DNA of the CDR3 is TGTGCCATCAGTGAGAGGACAGGGGTCGGGCAGCCCCAGCATTTT. It encodes CAISERTGVGQPQHF.

The chain uses TRBV5-1 and TRBJ2-1; unclear D gene. Germline V gene data show CDR1 as SGHRS and CDR2 as YFSETQ. CDR3 length: 11 residues. Deletions cut 6 bases from V and 8 bases from J, with 9 bases between. Written as DNA, the CDR3 is TGCGCCAGCACCGGTTTCGATGAGCAGTTCTTC. As protein: CASTGFDEQFF.